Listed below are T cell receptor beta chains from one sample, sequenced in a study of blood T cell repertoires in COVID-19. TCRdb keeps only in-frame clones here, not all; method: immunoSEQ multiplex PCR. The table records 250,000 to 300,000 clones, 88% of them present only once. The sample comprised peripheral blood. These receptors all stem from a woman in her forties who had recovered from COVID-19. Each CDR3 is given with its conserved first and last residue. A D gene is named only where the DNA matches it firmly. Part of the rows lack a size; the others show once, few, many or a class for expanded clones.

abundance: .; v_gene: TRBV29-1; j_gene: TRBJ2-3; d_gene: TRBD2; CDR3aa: CSAGLAHTDTQYF; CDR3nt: TGCAGCGCGGGACTAGCCCACACAGATACGCAGTATTTT
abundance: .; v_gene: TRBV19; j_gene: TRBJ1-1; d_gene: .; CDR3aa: CASMPPGDVTEAFF; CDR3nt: TGTGCCAGTATGCCTCCAGGGGATGTAACTGAAGCTTTCTTT
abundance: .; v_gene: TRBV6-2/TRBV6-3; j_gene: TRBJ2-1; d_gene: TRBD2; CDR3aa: CASSWEAGGPPSSYNEQFF; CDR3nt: TGTGCCAGCAGTTGGGAGGCGGGAGGGCCGCCGAGCTCCTACAATGAGCAGTTCTTC
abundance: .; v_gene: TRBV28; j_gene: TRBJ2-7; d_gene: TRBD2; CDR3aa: CASSRDYYEQYF; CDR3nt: TGTGCCAGCAGCCGGGACTACTACGAGCAGTACTTC
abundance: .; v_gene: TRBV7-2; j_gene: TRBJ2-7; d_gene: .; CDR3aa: CASTASAPYEQYF; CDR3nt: TGTGCCAGCACCGCTAGCGCCCCCTACGAGCAGTACTTC
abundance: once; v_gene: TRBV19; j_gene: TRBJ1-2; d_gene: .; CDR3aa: CASSMGSGGYTF; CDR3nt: TGTGCCAGTAGTATGGGATCGGGGGGCTACACCTTC
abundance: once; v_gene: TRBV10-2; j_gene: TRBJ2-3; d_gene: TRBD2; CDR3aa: CASRGTSRFTDTQYF; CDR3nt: TGCGCCAGCAGGGGGACTAGCAGATTCACAGATACGCAGTATTTT
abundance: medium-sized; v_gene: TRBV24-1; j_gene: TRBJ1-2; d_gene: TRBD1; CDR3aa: CATSTGQGGYTF; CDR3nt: TGTGCCACCAGTACCGGACAGGGCGGCTACACCTTC
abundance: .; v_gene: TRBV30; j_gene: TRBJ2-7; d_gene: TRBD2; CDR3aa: CAGRGGRWGGEQYF; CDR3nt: TGTGCCGGGCGGGGGGGGCGCTGGGGGGGCGAGCAGTACTTC
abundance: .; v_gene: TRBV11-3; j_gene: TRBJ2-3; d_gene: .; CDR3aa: CASSIREPDTQYF; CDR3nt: TGTGCCAGCAGCATTCGGGAACCGGATACGCAGTATTTT
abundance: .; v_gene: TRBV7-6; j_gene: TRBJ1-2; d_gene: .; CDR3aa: CASSVGQGLYGYTF; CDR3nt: TGTGCCAGCAGCGTTGGGCAGGGACTTTATGGCTACACCTTC
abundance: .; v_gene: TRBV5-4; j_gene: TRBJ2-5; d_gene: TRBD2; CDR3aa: CASSLPGRETQYF; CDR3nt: TGTGCCAGCAGCTTGCCCGGGAGGGAGACCCAGTACTTC
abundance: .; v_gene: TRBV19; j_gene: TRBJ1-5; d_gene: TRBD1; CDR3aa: CASSTQGPSGQPQHF; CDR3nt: TGTGCCAGTAGTACACAGGGGCCTTCGGGGCAGCCCCAGCATTTT
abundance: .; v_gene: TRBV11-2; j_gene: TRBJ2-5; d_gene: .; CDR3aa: CASSLGVGGSPGDRTQYF; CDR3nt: TGTGCCAGCAGCTTGGGTGTTGGGGGGTCCCCGGGGGATCGGACCCAGTACTTC
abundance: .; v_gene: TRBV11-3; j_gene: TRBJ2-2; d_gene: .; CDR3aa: CASSRTATGTGELFF; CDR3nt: TGTGCCAGCAGCCGGACAGCCACGGGCACCGGGGAGCTGTTTTTT
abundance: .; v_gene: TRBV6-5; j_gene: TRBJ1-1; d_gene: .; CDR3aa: CASSYSTTPAEAFF; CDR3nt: TGTGCCAGCAGTTACTCTACGACACCAGCTGAAGCTTTCTTT